Listed here are 22 T cell receptor beta chains from one sample, sequenced in a study of control samples from healthy donors and cancer patients. Clones were sequenced by immunoSEQ multiplex PCR, and TCRdb holds only the in-frame ones, with some missing. The sample lists 35,000 to 50,000 clones; 70% to 90% were seen once. The sample taken for sequencing was PBMCs. The receptor source for this set is a woman aged 60 to 75 with lung cancer.

The chain uses TRBV10-3 and TRBJ2-5; D may be TRBD1 (5 bases). Looked up from germline, CDR1 is ENHRY and CDR2 is SYGVKD. This CDR3 spans 14 amino acids. V dropped 6 bases and J dropped 0 bases, with 11 bases sitting between them. CDR3 loop: CAIRVDRDQETQYF. The CDR3 coding sequence is TGTGCCATCAGGGTAGACAGAGACCAAGAGACCCAGTACTTC.

The chain uses TRBV5-1 and TRBJ2-7, with 9 bases matching TRBD2. The CDR3 contains 13 residues. CDR1 and CDR2 from the germline V gene are SGHRS and YFSETQ. The V segment lost 4 bases and the J segment 5 bases; nucleotides outside the gene matches: 4. This CDR3 is CASSISGSHEQYF. As DNA, the CDR3 is TGCGCCAGCAGCATTAGCGGGAGTCACGAGCAGTACTTC.

The V and J genes are TRBV19 and TRBJ2-2; TRBD1 matches at 7 bases. Germline V CDR1 and CDR2: LNHDA, SQIVND (reference sequence). This CDR3 comprises 14 residues. Trimming removed 4 bases from V and 8 bases from J; junction bases left unmatched: 7. The DNA of the CDR3 is TGTGCCAGTAGTAGCCTGACAGGGATTGGGGAGCTGTTTTTT. The encoded protein is CASSSLTGIGELFF.

The sample holds one count of this clone. V usage is TRBV24-1 and J usage is TRBJ2-3; D tentatively reads TRBD1 or TRBD2 (5 bases each). The CDR3 is made up of 16 amino acids. V lost 3 bases to trimming and J lost 0 bases, with 12 bases between them. The germline gives CDR1 KGHDR, CDR2 SFDVKD. The CDR3 sequence is CATSDGRGTSTDTQYF. The CDR3 DNA reads as TGTGCCACCAGTGATGGTCGGGGCACTAGCACAGATACGCAGTATTTT.

This chain links TRBV6-5 with TRBJ2-7; tentatively, D is TRBD1 (5 bases). The CDR3 has 11 amino acids. CDR1 and CDR2 (germline): MNHEY, SVGAGI. The germline V and J ends were trimmed by 5 bases and 5 bases, with 7 bases remaining between them. The CDR3 loop is CASSQGHEQYF. CDR3 DNA: TGTGCCAGCAGTCAGGGTCACGAGCAGTACTTC.

The gene calls are TRBV2 and TRBJ2-5, with D perhaps TRBD1 (5 bases). Germline V CDR1 and CDR2: SNHLY, FYNNEI. The V end was cut by 3 bases, the J end by 4 bases, with 9 bases between. The CDR3 is 13 amino acids. CDR3 sequence reads: CASSDRQLETQYF. The DNA for the CDR3 is TGTGCCAGCAGTGATAGACAGTTAGAGACCCAGTACTTC.

The chain uses TRBV4-3 and TRBJ2-2; tentatively, D is TRBD2 (6 bases). V lost 1 base and J lost 0, with 12 bases in between. Germline values: CDR1 LGHNA, CDR2 YSLEER. The CDR3 is 17 amino acids. The CDR3 here is CASSQVSSAANTGELFF. The CDR3 nucleotides read TGCGCCAGCAGCCAAGTATCTAGCGCCGCGAACACCGGGGAGCTGTTTTTT.

This clone was counted a few times. The chain carries TRBV19 and TRBJ2-7; 7 positions match TRBD2. This CDR3 contains 15 residues. Trimming removed 5 bases from V and 0 bases from J; junction bases left unmatched: 7. CDR1 LNHDA and CDR2 SQIVND come from the germline V gene (reference sequence). The CDR3: CASSPSSGDSYEQYF. In DNA, the CDR3 is TGTGCCAGTAGTCCCTCTAGCGGAGACTCCTACGAGCAGTACTTC.

The J gene is TRBJ2-3, the V gene TRBV11-2; 8 bases align to TRBD2. CDR1 SGHAT and CDR2 FQNNGV come from the germline V gene. The CDR3 covers 17 residues. The V gene end was trimmed by 2 bases and the J gene end by 2 bases; junction bases not matched to a gene: 9. CDR3 amino acids: CASSLPSSGLFTDTQYF. The DNA of the CDR3 is TGTGCCAGCAGCTTACCGTCTAGCGGGCTATTCACAGATACGCAGTATTTT.

This clone was counted a few times. The CDR3 sequence: CASSPNGPEQYF. DNA of the CDR3: TGTGCCAGCAGCCCGAACGGACCCGAGCAGTACTTC. This chain links TRBV11-2 with TRBJ2-7; D not certain. This CDR3 comprises 12 residues. CDR1 SGHAT and CDR2 FQNNGV come from the germline V gene. V lost 5 bases to trimming and J lost 6 bases, with 11 bases between them.

The chain couples TRBV5-4 to TRBJ2-2, with D possibly called TRBD1 or TRBD2 (5 bases each). The CDR3 length is 14 residues. V gave up 6 bases and J gave up 4 bases, with 13 bases separating them. Germline V lookup: CDR1 SGHNT, CDR2 YYREEE (reference sequence). The CDR3 here is CASTGTPSTGELFF. CDR3 bases: TGTGCCAGCACCGGGACCCCGAGCACCGGGGAGCTGTTTTTT.

The chain couples TRBV3-1 (or the pseudogene TRBV3-2) to TRBJ1-5; D is undetermined. Trimming removed 3 bases from V and 3 bases from J, with 6 bases in between. This CDR3 spans 13 amino acids. In germline, CDR1 is LGHDT, CDR2 YNNKEL (reference sequence). The CDR3 sequence is CASSQDLNQPQHF. The CDR3 DNA is TGTGCCAGCAGCCAGGACCTCAATCAGCCCCAGCATTTT.

V is TRBV7-2 and J is TRBJ2-2; D may correspond to TRBD1 or TRBD2 (5 bases each). CDR3 size: 13 residues. The V gene lost 0 bases and the J gene lost 7 bases, with 6 bases spanning the gap. Per germline, CDR1 SGHTA and CDR2 FQGNSA. In DNA form, the CDR3 reads TGTGCCAGCAGCTTAGCGGGGGACGGGGAGCTGTTTTTT. It translates to CASSLAGDGELFF.

This clone has just a few counts. This sequence joins TRBV7-2 and TRBJ2-5; D perhaps matches TRBD2 (5 bases). Germline loops: CDR1 SGHTA, CDR2 FQGNSA. Trimming cost V 1 base and J 1 base, with 10 bases left between them. CDR3 size: 15 residues. In nucleotides, the CDR3 is TGTGCCAGCAGCTTAGGAGGCGGGCCCCAAGAGACCCAGTACTTC. Translation: CASSLGGGPQETQYF.

The chain recombines TRBV7-3 with TRBJ2-5, with 9 bases aligning to TRBD1. Germline trimming cut 3 bases from V and 5 bases from J; bases unmatched to any gene: 1. In germline, CDR1 is SGHTA, CDR2 FQGTGA. This CDR3 has 13 residues. The CDR3 region has the DNA TGTGCCAGCAGCTTCGACAGGGGGGAGACCCAGTACTTC. It codes for CASSFDRGETQYF.

The chain carries TRBV3-1 (or the pseudogene TRBV3-2) and TRBJ2-7, with 9 bases lining up with TRBD2. V lost 0 bases, J lost 1 base, and 7 bases stayed unmatched. Germline CDR1 and CDR2: LGHDT and YNNKEL (reference sequence). There are 17 residues in the CDR3. CDR3 amino acids: CASSQDLGLAGSYEQYF. CDR3 bases: TGTGCCAGCAGCCAAGATCTAGGTCTAGCGGGGTCCTACGAGCAGTACTTC.

This chain connects TRBV5-1 to TRBJ2-7; 7 bases fit TRBD1. Germline assignment: CDR1 SGHRS and CDR2 YFSETQ. V lost 4 bases to trimming and J lost 2 bases; unmatched junction nucleotides: 6. The CDR3 runs to 14 residues. CDR3 nucleotide sequence: TGCGCCAGCAGCGATCGACAGGGAACCTACGAGCAGTACTTC. Its translation is CASSDRQGTYEQYF.

The rearrangement uses TRBV7-2 and TRBJ2-3, with 9 bases that match TRBD2. The ends lost 3 bases at V and 5 bases at J; junction bases unmatched: 3. CDR3 size: 14 residues. Germline V gene lookup returns CDR1 SGHTA and CDR2 FQGNSA. The CDR3, as DNA: TGTGCCAGCAGCTTGCCTAGCGGGGAAGATACGCAGTATTTT. Protein: CASSLPSGEDTQYF.

The count of this clone is one. The gene calls are TRBV5-4 and TRBJ2-7; perhaps TRBD1 as D (6 bases). V lost 3 bases to trimming and J lost 1 base, with 11 bases between them. This CDR3 is built from 14 residues. Germline V gene data show CDR1 as SGHNT and CDR2 as YYREEE (reference sequence). The CDR3 DNA is TGTGCCAGCAGCTCGAACACAGGGTCCTACGAGCAGTACTTC. It encodes CASSSNTGSYEQYF.

The CDR3 DNA reads TGTGCCAGCAGCTCCACAGGAGGCATGGACACCGGGGAGCTGTTTTTT. It is translated as CASSSTGGMDTGELFF. The genes are TRBV7-9 and TRBJ2-2; possibly TRBD1 or TRBD2 for D (5 bases each). Germline V gene lookup returns CDR1 SEHNR and CDR2 FQNEAQ (reference sequence). The CDR3 runs 16 residues. Trimming removed 4 bases at V and 3 bases at J, with 15 bases between. Full variable domain (rest looked up from reference TRBV7-9 and TRBJ2-2): DTGVSQNPRHKITKRGQNVTFRCDPISEHNRLYWYRQTLGQGPEFLTYFQNEAQLEKSRLLSDRFSAERPKGSFSTLEIQRTEQGDSAMYLCASSSTGGMDTGELFFGEGSRLTVL.

V usage is TRBV6-5 and J usage is TRBJ2-7; D assignment may be TRBD1 or TRBD2 (6 bases each). Trimming removed 7 bases from V and 3 bases from J, with 19 bases in between. Looked up from germline, CDR1 is MNHEY and CDR2 is SVGAGI. The CDR3 has 15 residues. DNA of the CDR3: TGTGCCAGCACCCAGGGGACTGGATTGAACTACGAGCAGTACTTC. The encoded protein is CASTQGTGLNYEQYF.

This chain links TRBV7-6 with TRBJ1-6, with TRBD1 identical over 8 bases. J was trimmed by 9 bases and V by 3 bases; bases with no gene match: 13. The CDR3 loop spans 17 amino acids. CDR1 SGHVS and CDR2 FNYEAQ come from the germline V gene. This CDR3 is CASSFLGQGGSASPLHF. Here the CDR3 DNA reads TGTGCCAGCAGCTTCCTCGGACAGGGAGGTTCGGCTTCACCCCTCCACTTT.